One sample yielded the 4 T cell receptor beta chains listed below, sequenced in a study of T cell responses to AZD1222 COVID-19 vaccine. TCRdb's table, derived via immunoSEQ multiplex PCR, lists solely in-frame clones and lacks some. The sample yields over 100,000 clones, just over 90% seen once. Sample: peripheral blood, taken 28 days after the second AZD1222 dose. The receptors were sampled from an adult who received the AZD1222 COVID-19 vaccine.

This chain's CDR3 is CATSSSKGGNTEAFF. The CDR3 DNA follows: TGTGCCACCAGTTCGTCAAAAGGAGGCAACACTGAAGCTTTCTTT. The chain links TRBV24-1 to TRBJ1-1; D remains unclear. Trimming removed 6 bases at V and 2 bases at J, with 15 bases between. The length of the CDR3 is 15 residues. Germline assignment: CDR1 KGHDR and CDR2 SFDVKD.

V is TRBV2 and J is TRBJ1-6; D gene ambiguous. Trimming took 4 bases from V and 11 from J, leaving 9 bases between them. The CDR3 loop spans 12 amino acids. Germline V lookup: CDR1 SNHLY, CDR2 FYNNEI. CDR3 in DNA: TGTGCCAGCAGTGTTGAGGTCCCACCCCTCCACTTT. Amino acids: CASSVEVPPLHF.

The rearrangement joins TRBV2 to TRBJ2-4; D gene ambiguous. Germline CDR1 and CDR2: SNHLY and FYNNEI. This CDR3 is 13 amino acids long. V was pared by 5 bases and J by 0 bases, with 5 bases between. DNA of the CDR3: TGTGCCAGCAGTAGGCTAGCCAAAAACATTCAGTACTTC. It encodes CASSRLAKNIQYF.

This clone appeared a single time. V usage is TRBV6-5 and J usage is TRBJ1-2, with D hard to call. Trimming cost V 8 bases and J 3 bases, with 13 bases left between them. The germline CDR1 and CDR2 sequences are MNHEY and SVGAGI. The CDR3 totals 13 residues. CDR3 amino acids: CASRRNYYYGYTF. CDR3 sequence (DNA): TGTGCCAGCCGGAGAAACTATTACTATGGCTACACCTTC.